This T cell receptor (beta chain) was captured by sequencing in a study of neurological immune-mediated disorders. A remark on this clonotype: Relative to the germline gene, one junction end is altered; a read error may explain this.

The cDNA came from 5'RACE, which used 10-nucleotide random UMIs. A single record per CDR3 protein comes from TCRdb applying MiXCR to the 5' RACE reads. In the table there are around 51,000 distinct CDR3 sequences, 9.5% to 15% of which are singletons. Germline lookup yields CDR1 SGHKS and CDR2 YYEKEE (reference sequence). CDR3 length: 14 residues. Time point here: longitudinal time-point 3. V is TRBV5-5 and J is TRBJ2-7, with D possibly TRBD1 on 5 matching bases. Sequenced: PBMCs. The TCR originated in a male donor with HTLV-1-associated myelopathy (HAM/TSP). The CDR3 sequence is CASNLGPRGYEQYF. The DNA for the CDR3 is TGTGCCAGCAACTTGGGGCCTAGGGGTTACGAGCAGTACTTC.